The 15 T cell receptor beta chains reported below all come from one sample, sequenced in a study of blood T cell repertoires in COVID-19. The assay was immunoSEQ multiplex PCR, and TCRdb's table has in-frame clones only and misses some. The sample includes approximately 120,000 clones, about 80% seen only once; the top ten take 25%. Sequences were obtained from peripheral blood. The receptors here all came from a human donor in a cohort sampled during active COVID-19.

This clone occurred a few times. The chain links TRBV11-3 to TRBJ1-2; D is unresolved. Trimming removed 5 bases from V and 0 bases from J, with 13 bases in between. Germline V gene lookup returns CDR1 SGHNT and CDR2 YENEEA. CDR3 length: 15 residues. CDR3 region: CASSAEGSANYGYTF. DNA for the CDR3: TGTGCCAGCAGCGCCGAGGGTTCGGCTAACTATGGCTACACCTTC.

The chain recombines TRBV7-2 with TRBJ2-2; perhaps TRBD2 as D (5 bases). The CDR3 is 14 residues long. Germline V gene sequence: CDR1 SGHTA, CDR2 FQGNSA. V lost 5 bases and J lost 2, with 9 bases in between. Written as DNA, the CDR3 is TGTGCCAGCAGCGGTACTAGAAACACCGGGGAGCTGTTTTTT. Translating it yields CASSGTRNTGELFF.

This sequence joins TRBV2 and TRBJ2-4; a possible D gene is TRBD1 (6 bases). Germline CDR1 and CDR2: SNHLY and FYNNEI. The CDR3 spans 18 residues. The germline V and J ends were trimmed by 5 bases and 1 base, with 21 bases remaining between them. The CDR3 DNA sequence: TGTGCCAGCAGTTCAAAAAGGGCAGGGGAGTGGGCCAAAAACATTCAGTACTTC. It specifies CASSSKRAGEWAKNIQYF. The full variable domain, in which reference TRBV2 and TRBJ2-4 provide the parts outside the CDR3, is EPEVTQTPSHQVTQMGQEVILRCVPISNHLYFYWYRQILGQKVEFLVSFYNNEISEKSEIFDDQFSVERPDGSNFTLKIRSTKLEDSAMYFCASSSKRAGEWAKNIQYFGAGTRLSVL.

CDR3 in DNA: TGCGCCAGCAGCTTGGGCGGGGAAACTAACTATGGCTACACCTTC. Encoded protein: CASSLGGETNYGYTF. The chain is built from TRBV5-1 and TRBJ1-2; D unresolved. The CDR3 has 15 amino acids. Germline V gene sequence: CDR1 SGHRS, CDR2 YFSETQ. V lost 0 bases to trimming and J lost 0 bases, with 9 bases between them. Using reference TRBV5-1 and TRBJ1-2 for the parts outside the CDR3, the full variable domain is KAGVTQTPRYLIKTRGQQVTLSCSPISGHRSVSWYQQTPGQGLQFLFEYFSETQRNKGNFPGRFSGRQFSNSRSEMNVSTLELGDSALYLCASSLGGETNYGYTFGSGTRLTVV.

The J gene is TRBJ1-5, the V gene TRBV28; 8 bases agree with TRBD1. CDR3 size: 16 residues. J lost 2 bases, V lost 7 bases, and 10 bases had no gene match. In germline, CDR1 is MDHEN, CDR2 SYDVKM. The chain's CDR3 is CASKNRGTGGNQPQHF. The CDR3 DNA is TGTGCCAGCAAGAACCGCGGGACAGGTGGCAATCAGCCCCAGCATTTT.

This sequence joins TRBV6-2 or TRBV6-3 and TRBJ1-2; maybe TRBD1 (5 bases). The germline gives CDR1 MNHEY, CDR2 SVGEGT. The length of the CDR3 is 13 residues. Trimming left V 2 bases short and J 4 bases short, with 8 bases between. The CDR3 DNA is TGTGCCAGCAGTTACGGGGCCTTCTATGGCTACACCTTC. This translates into CASSYGAFYGYTF.

The V call is TRBV10-3, the J call TRBJ1-1, with 7 positions matching TRBD1. The trim removed 5 bases at V and 2 bases at J, leaving 2 bases unmatched. The CDR3 is 13 amino acids. Germline loops: CDR1 ENHRY, CDR2 SYGVKD. The CDR3 DNA reads as TGTGCCATCAGTCAGGGGGTTAACACTGAAGCTTTCTTT. Residues: CAISQGVNTEAFF.

The CDR3: CSAPGSPLHF. In DNA form, the CDR3 reads TGCAGTGCTCCCGGTTCACCCCTCCACTTT. The V and J genes are TRBV20-1 and TRBJ1-6; D remains ambiguous. V was pared by 5 bases and J by 9 bases, with 5 bases between. CDR3 size: 10 residues. CDR1 and CDR2 (germline): DFQATT, SNEGSKA (reference sequence).

This chain links TRBV18 with TRBJ2-7, with 11 bases matching TRBD2. The V gene's germline CDR1 is KGHSH and CDR2 LQKENI. Trimming at V came to 4 bases and at J to 5 bases, leaving 4 bases not matched to a gene. This CDR3 has 14 residues. CDR3 bases: TGTGCCAGCTCACTGACTAGCGGGAACCACGAGCAGTACTTC. This sequence encodes CASSLTSGNHEQYF.

The chain employs TRBV9 and TRBJ2-7, with TRBD2 as a possible D gene (5 bases). The CDR3 is 15 amino acids. Between the trimmed V and J ends, which lost 4 bases and 0 bases, there was a span of 14 bases. Germline V gene data show CDR1 as SGDLS and CDR2 as YYNGEE. CDR3: CASSPRTGSSYEQYF. For the CDR3, the DNA is TGTGCCAGCAGCCCGCGGACGGGGAGCTCCTACGAGCAGTACTTC.

A single count supports this clone. The chain combines TRBV11-1 with TRBJ2-7; 9 bases fit TRBD1. Trimming cost V 4 bases and J 2 bases; bases outside gene matches: 6. This CDR3 comprises 15 residues. Germline V gene sequence: CDR1 SGHAT, CDR2 FQDESV (reference sequence). The CDR3 protein is CASSSPGTGTYEQYF. The CDR3 DNA reads as TGTGCCAGCAGCTCCCCAGGGACAGGGACCTACGAGCAGTACTTC.

The V gene is TRBV29-1, the J gene TRBJ2-7, with 7 bases lining up with TRBD1. Trimming cost V 1 base and J 1 base; bases outside gene matches: 4. The CDR3 covers 14 residues. The germline CDR1 and CDR2 sequences are SQVTM and ANQGSEA. In DNA, the CDR3 is TGCAGCGTTGAAGCGACAGGGCCTTCCTACGAGCAGTACTTC. This gives the protein CSVEATGPSYEQYF.

The CDR3 reads CSASPPLKGRGTDTQYF. The CDR3 nucleotides read TGCAGTGCTAGTCCCCCCTTAAAAGGGAGAGGCACAGATACGCAGTATTTT. This rearrangement joins TRBV20-1 to TRBJ2-3, with a possible D match to TRBD2 (5 bases). V was clipped by 3 bases and J by 1 base, with 20 bases between them. The CDR3 length is 17 residues. CDR1 and CDR2 (germline): DFQATT, SNEGSKA (reference sequence).

This clone was detected only once. The J gene is TRBJ2-1, the V gene TRBV7-2, with D tentatively TRBD2 (6 bases). CDR3 length: 11 residues. The V gene lost 3 bases and the J gene lost 15 bases, with 12 bases spanning the gap. Looked up from germline, CDR1 is SGHTA and CDR2 is FQGNSA. This CDR3 reads CASSFGGSGFF. CDR3 coding DNA: TGTGCCAGCAGCTTTGGTGGTAGCGGGTTCTTC.

A single count supports this clone. This chain uses TRBV3-1 (or the pseudogene TRBV3-2) with TRBJ2-2, with 8 positions matching TRBD2. The V gene end was trimmed by 1 base and the J gene end by 5 bases; junction bases not matched to a gene: 9. Germline lookup yields CDR1 LGHDT and CDR2 YNNKEL (reference sequence). CDR3 size: 17 residues. The CDR3 spells CASSQAGGAVGTGELFF. CDR3 nucleotides: TGTGCCAGCAGCCAAGCGGGGGGGGCGGTAGGAACCGGGGAGCTGTTTTTT.